Given below is one TCR beta chain in context. Germline trimming cut 4 bases from V and 7 bases from J; bases unmatched to any gene: 11. The CDR3 consists of 16 residues. CDR1 is SGHTA and CDR2 is FQGNSA in the germline V gene. The protocol was immunoSEQ multiplex PCR, while the TCRdb copy is restricted to in-frame clones and leaves out a portion. The table includes roughly 120,000 clones, about 85% detected once. These data originate in a study of T cell responses to AZD1222 COVID-19 vaccine. The receptor was derived from an adult in good health. This chain connects TRBV7-2 to TRBJ2-1; 9 bases map to TRBD2. The sequences come from peripheral blood, collected on day 0 of AZD1222 vaccination. CDR3 DNA sequence: TGTGCCAGCAGCTCGCCGGGACTAGCAACGGGGAATGAGCAGTTCTTC. Protein product: CASSSPGLATGNEQFF. Full variable domain (outside the CDR3, taken from reference TRBV7-2 and TRBJ2-1): GAGVSQSPSNKVTEKGKDVELRCDPISGHTALYWYRQSLGQGLEFLIYFQGNSAPDKSGLPSDRFSAERTGGSVSTLTIQRTQQEDSAVYLCASSSPGLATGNEQFFGPGTRLTVL.